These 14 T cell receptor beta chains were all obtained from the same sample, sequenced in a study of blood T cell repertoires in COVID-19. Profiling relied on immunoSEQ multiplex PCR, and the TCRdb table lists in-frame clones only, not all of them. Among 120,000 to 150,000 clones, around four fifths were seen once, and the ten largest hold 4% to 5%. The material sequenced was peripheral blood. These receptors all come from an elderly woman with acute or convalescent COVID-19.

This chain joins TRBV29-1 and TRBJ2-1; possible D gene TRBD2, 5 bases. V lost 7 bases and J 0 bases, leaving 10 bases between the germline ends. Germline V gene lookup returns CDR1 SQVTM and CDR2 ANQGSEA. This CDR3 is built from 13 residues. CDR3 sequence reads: CSGLPHSYNEQFF. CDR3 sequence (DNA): TGCAGCGGACTACCCCACTCCTACAATGAGCAGTTCTTC.

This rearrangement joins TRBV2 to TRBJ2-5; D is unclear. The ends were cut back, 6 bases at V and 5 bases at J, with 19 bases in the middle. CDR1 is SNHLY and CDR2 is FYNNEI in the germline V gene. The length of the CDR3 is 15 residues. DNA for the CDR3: TGTGCCAGCAGGCCGACTTTGGGTAGATTGGAGACCCAGTACTTC. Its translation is CASRPTLGRLETQYF.

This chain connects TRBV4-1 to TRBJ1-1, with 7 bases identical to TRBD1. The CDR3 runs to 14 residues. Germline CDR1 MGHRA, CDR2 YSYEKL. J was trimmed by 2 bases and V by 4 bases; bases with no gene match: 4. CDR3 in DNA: TGCGCCAGCAGCCTCCAAGGGGGCAACACTGAAGCTTTCTTT. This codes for CASSLQGGNTEAFF.

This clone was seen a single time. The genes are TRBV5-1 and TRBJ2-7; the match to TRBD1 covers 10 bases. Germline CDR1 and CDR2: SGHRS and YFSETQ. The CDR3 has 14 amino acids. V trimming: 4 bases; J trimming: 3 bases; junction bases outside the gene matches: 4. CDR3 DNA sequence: TGCGCCAGCAGCGGGACAGGGGTCAGCTACGAGCAGTACTTC. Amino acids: CASSGTGVSYEQYF.

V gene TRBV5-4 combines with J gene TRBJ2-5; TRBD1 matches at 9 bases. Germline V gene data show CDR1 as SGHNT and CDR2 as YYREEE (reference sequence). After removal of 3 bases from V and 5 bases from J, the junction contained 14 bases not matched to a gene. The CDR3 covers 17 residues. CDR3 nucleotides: TGTGCCAGCAGCTCGACCGGGACAGGGTTCAAGGGGGAGACCCAGTACTTC. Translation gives CASSSTGTGFKGETQYF. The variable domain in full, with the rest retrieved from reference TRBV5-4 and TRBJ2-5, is ETGVTQSPTHLIKTRGQQVTLRCSSQSGHNTVSWYQQALGQGPQFIFQYYREEENGRGNFPPRFSGLQFPNYSSELNVNALELDDSALYLCASSSTGTGFKGETQYFGPGTRLLVL.

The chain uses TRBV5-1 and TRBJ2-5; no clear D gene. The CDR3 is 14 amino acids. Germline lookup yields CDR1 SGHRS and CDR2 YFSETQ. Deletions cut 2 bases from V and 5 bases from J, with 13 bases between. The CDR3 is CASSLRTPQETQYF. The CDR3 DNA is TGCGCCAGCAGCTTACGAACCCCTCAGGAGACCCAGTACTTC.

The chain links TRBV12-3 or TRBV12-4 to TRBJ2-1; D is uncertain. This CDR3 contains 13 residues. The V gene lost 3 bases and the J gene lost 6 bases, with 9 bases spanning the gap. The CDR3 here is CASSFTAGNEQFF. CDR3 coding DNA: TGTGCCAGCAGTTTTACGGCAGGCAATGAGCAGTTCTTC.

The CDR3 nucleotides are TGTGCCAGCAGGGGGACAGGGGGCGATGAAAAACTGTTTTTT. Amino acid sequence: CASRGTGGDEKLFF. The chain recombines TRBV2 with TRBJ1-4; 12 bases align to TRBD1. The V segment lost 6 bases and the J segment 6 bases; nucleotides outside the gene matches: 2. CDR1 SNHLY and CDR2 FYNNEI come from the germline V gene. The CDR3 sequence is 14 residues long.

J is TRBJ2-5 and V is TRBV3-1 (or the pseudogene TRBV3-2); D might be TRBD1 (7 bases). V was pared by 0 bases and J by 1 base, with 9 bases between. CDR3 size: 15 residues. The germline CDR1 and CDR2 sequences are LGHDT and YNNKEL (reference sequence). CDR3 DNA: TGTGCCAGCAGCCAAGACCAGGGGGGCCAAGAGACCCAGTACTTC. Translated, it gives CASSQDQGGQETQYF.

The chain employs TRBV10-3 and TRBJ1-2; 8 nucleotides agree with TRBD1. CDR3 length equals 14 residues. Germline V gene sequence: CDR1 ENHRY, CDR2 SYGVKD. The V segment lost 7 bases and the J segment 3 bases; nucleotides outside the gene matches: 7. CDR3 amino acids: CAITMTGDDYGYTF. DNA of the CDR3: TGTGCCATCACTATGACAGGGGACGACTATGGCTACACCTTC.

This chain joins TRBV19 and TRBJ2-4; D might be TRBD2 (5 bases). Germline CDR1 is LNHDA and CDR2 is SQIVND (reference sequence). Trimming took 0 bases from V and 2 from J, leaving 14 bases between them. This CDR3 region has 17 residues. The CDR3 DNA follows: TGTGCCAGTAGTATAGATCGATTCCGGGATACCAAAAACATTCAGTACTTC. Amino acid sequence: CASSIDRFRDTKNIQYF.

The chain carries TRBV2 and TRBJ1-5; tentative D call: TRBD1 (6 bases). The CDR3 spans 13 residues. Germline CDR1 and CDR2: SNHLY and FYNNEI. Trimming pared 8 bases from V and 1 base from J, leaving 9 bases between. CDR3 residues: CASGGQSNQPQHF. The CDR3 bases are TGTGCCAGCGGGGGACAAAGCAATCAGCCCCAGCATTTT.

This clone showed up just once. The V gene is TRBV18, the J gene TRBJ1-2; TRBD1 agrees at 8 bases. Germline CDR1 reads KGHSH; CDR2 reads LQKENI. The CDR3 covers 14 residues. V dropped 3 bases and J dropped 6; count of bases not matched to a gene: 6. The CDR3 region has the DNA TGTGCCAGCTCACCCGCGGGACAGGAAGATGGCTACACCTTC. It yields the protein CASSPAGQEDGYTF. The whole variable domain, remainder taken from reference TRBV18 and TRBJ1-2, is NAGVMQNPRHLVRRRGQEARLRCSPMKGHSHVYWYRQLPEEGLKFMVYLQKENIIDESGMPKERFSAEFPKEGPSILRIQQVVRGDSAAYFCASSPAGQEDGYTFGSGTRLTVV.

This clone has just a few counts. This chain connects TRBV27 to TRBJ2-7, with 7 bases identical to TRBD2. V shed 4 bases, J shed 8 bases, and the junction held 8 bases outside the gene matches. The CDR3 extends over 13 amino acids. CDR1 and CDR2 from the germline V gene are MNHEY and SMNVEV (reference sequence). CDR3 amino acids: CASSWGTTFKQYF. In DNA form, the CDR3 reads TGTGCCAGCAGTTGGGGGACTACTTTCAAGCAGTACTTC.